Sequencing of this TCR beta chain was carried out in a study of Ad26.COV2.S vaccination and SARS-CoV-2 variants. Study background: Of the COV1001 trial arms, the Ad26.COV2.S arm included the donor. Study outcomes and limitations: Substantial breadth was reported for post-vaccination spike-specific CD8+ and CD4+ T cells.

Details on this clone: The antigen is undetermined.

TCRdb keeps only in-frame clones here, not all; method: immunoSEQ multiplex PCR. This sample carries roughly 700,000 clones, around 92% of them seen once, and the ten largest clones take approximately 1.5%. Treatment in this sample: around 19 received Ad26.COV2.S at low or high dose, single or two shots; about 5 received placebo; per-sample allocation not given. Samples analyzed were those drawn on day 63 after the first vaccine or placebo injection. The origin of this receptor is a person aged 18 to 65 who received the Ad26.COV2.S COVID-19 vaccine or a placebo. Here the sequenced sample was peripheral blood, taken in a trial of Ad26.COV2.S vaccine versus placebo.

The CDR3 region is CASSYRGQETQYF. The CDR3 nucleotides are TGTGCCAGCAGTTACAGGGGGCAAGAGACCCAGTACTTC. This chain uses TRBV27 with TRBJ2-5, with 8 bases matching TRBD1. The CDR3 is 13 amino acids. V was clipped by 4 bases and J by 2 bases; unmatched bases: 0. Germline CDR1 MNHEY, CDR2 SMNVEV (reference sequence).